The rows below give T cell receptor beta chains drawn from one sample of a study of quantifying T cell responses using KT2 cells. TCRdb re-analysed the UMI-ligation and nested PCR reads in MiXCR, keeping a single row per CDR3 protein. Among about 32,000 distinct CDR3 sequences, roughly 7.2% were seen once, and the ten largest hold 15% to 18%. The sequencing sample was made of PBMCs spiked with cells of the T cell clone KT2. These receptors were obtained from a human donor. The CDR3 runs from the conserved cysteine through the conserved F or W. D genes are given only for firm matches. The size field is filled for only some rows; it gives once, few, many or a size class.

d_call j_call clone_size v_call cdr3_aa cdr3_nt
TRBD2 TRBJ2-7 many TRBV5-1 CASSWGASGSDEQYF TGCGCCAGCAGCTGGGGGGCTAGCGGGAGCGACGAGCAGTACTTC
- TRBJ2-5 few TRBV2 CASSETQYF TGTGCCAGCAGCGAGACCCAGTACTTC
TRBD2 TRBJ2-1 many TRBV20-1 CSARSGTSGYNEQFF TGCAGTGCTAGGTCCGGGACTAGCGGCTACAATGAGCAGTTCTTC
- TRBJ1-1 many TRBV29-1 CSVVAGPGGTEAFF TGCAGCGTTGTAGCAGGCCCTGGGGGCACTGAAGCTTTCTTT
TRBD1 TRBJ2-6 many TRBV11-2 CASRVGQLIHSGANVLTF TGTGCCAGCAGAGTGGGACAGCTCATCCACTCTGGGGCCAACGTCCTGACTTTC
- TRBJ2-7 many TRBV27 CASSPRQDRYEQYF TGTGCCAGCAGTCCCCGACAGGACCGCTACGAGCAGTACTTC
- TRBJ1-2 many TRBV28 CATSGGGTYGYTF TGTGCCACTTCGGGGGGAGGAACTTATGGCTACACCTTC
- TRBJ2-1 few TRBV6-6 CASSYSRELYNEQFF TGTGCCAGCAGTTATTCCCGCGAACTTTACAATGAGCAGTTCTTC
TRBD1 TRBJ2-7 many TRBV7-2 CASSIHTGGNYEQYF TGTGCCAGCAGCATACATACAGGGGGGAATTACGAGCAGTACTTC
TRBD2 TRBJ2-5 many TRBV20-1 CSARGLAGVETQYF TGCAGTGCTAGAGGGCTAGCGGGAGTCGAGACCCAGTACTTC
- TRBJ1-2 many TRBV12-3/TRBV12-4 CASSSGYGYTF TGTGCCAGCAGTTCTGGCTATGGCTACACCTTC
- TRBJ2-1 - TRBV10-3 CAISESGLVDYNEQFF TGTGCCATCAGTGAGTCGGGACTCGTGGACTACAATGAGCAGTTCTTC
- TRBJ1-1 many TRBV29-1 CSVEERKEVLPEAFF TGCAGCGTTGAAGAAAGGAAAGAGGTTTTACCTGAAGCTTTCTTT
- TRBJ2-2 few TRBV10-1 CASSDTSTGRLFF TGCGCCAGCAGTGATACTAGCACCGGGAGGCTGTTTTTT
- TRBJ1-1 many TRBV5-1 CASSLEADTEAFF TGCGCCAGCAGCTTGGAGGCGGACACTGAAGCTTTCTTT
TRBD2 TRBJ2-3 - TRBV2 CASSEESGGLQYF TGTGCCAGCAGTGAGGAGAGCGGGGGCCTGCAGTATTTT
- TRBJ2-1 - TRBV6-1 CASSDRSNEQFF TGTGCCAGCAGTGATAGGTCCAATGAGCAGTTCTTC
- TRBJ2-3 few TRBV7-6 CASSLEGGVTDTQYF TGTGCCAGCAGCTTAGAGGGGGGCGTCACAGATACGCAGTATTTT
TRBD1 TRBJ1-2 many TRBV4-1 CASSPRQGTFYGYTF TGCGCCAGCAGCCCTAGACAGGGAACCTTCTATGGCTACACCTTC
TRBD1 TRBJ1-5 many TRBV6-6 CASTLRGGQSLNQPQHF TGTGCCAGCACCCTACGGGGGGGACAGTCCCTCAATCAGCCCCAGCATTTT
- TRBJ1-1 many TRBV3-1 CASSHTLQSEAFF TGTGCCAGCAGCCATACCTTACAGAGTGAAGCTTTCTTT
- TRBJ1-5 - TRBV4-1 CASSQVEGGNQPQHF TGCGCCAGCAGCCAAGTTGAGGGCGGAAATCAGCCCCAGCATTTT